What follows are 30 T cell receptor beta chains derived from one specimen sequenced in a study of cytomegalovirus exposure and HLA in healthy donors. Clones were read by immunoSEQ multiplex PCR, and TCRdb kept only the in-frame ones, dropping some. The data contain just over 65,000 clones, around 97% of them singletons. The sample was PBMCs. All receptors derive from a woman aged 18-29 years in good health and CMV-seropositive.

This CDR3 reads CASSLTGTGGQKLFF. The CDR3 DNA reads as TGTGCCAGCAGTTTAACCGGGACAGGGGGGCAAAAACTGTTTTTT. The genes are TRBV27 and TRBJ1-4, with TRBD1 matching 11 bases. In germline, CDR1 is MNHEY, CDR2 SMNVEV (reference sequence). The CDR3 consists of 15 residues. V trimming: 2 bases; J trimming: 9 bases; junction bases outside the gene matches: 5.

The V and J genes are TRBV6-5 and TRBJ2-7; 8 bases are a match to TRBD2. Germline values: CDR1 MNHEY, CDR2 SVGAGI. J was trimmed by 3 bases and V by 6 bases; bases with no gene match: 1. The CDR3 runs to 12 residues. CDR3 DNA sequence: TGTGCCAGCAGGGGACTAGTCTACGAGCAGTACTTC. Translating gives CASRGLVYEQYF.

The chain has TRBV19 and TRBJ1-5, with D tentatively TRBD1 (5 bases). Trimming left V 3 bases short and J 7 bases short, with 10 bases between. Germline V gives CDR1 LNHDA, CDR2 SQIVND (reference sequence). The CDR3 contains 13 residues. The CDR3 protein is CASSMRGGQPQHF. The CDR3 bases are TGTGCCAGTAGTATGAGGGGAGGGCAGCCCCAGCATTTT.

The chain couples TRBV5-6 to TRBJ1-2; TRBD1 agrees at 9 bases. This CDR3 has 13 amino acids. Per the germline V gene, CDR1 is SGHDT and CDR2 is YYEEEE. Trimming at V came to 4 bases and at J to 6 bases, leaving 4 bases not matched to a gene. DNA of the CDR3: TGTGCCAGCAGCCCCGGGACAGGGAATGGCTACACCTTC. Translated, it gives CASSPGTGNGYTF.

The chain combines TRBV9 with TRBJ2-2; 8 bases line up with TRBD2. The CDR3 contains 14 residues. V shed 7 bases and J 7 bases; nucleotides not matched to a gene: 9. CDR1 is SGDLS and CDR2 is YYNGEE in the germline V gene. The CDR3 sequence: CASRGAGVNGELFF. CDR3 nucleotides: TGTGCCAGCCGCGGAGCGGGAGTAAACGGGGAGCTGTTTTTT.

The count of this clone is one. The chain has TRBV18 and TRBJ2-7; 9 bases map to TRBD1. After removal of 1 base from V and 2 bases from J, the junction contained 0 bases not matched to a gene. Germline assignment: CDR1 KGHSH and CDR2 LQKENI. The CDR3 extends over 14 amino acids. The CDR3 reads CASSPRDRAYEQYF. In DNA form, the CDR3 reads TGTGCCAGCTCACCACGGGACAGGGCCTACGAGCAGTACTTC.

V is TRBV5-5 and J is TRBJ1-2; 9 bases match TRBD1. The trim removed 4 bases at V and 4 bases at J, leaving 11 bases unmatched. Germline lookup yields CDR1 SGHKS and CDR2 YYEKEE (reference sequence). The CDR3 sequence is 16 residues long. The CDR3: CASSISWDRVAYGYTF. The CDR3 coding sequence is TGTGCCAGCAGCATAAGCTGGGACAGGGTAGCCTATGGCTACACCTTC.

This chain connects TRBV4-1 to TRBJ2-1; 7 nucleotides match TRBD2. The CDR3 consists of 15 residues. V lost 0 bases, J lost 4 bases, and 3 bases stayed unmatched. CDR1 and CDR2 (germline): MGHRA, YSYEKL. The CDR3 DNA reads TGCGCCAGCAGCCAAGATCGGACTAGTTACAATGAGCAGTTCTTC. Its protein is CASSQDRTSYNEQFF.

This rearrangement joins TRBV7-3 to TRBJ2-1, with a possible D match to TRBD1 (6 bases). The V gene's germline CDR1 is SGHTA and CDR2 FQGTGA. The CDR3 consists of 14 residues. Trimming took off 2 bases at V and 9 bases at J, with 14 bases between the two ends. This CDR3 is CASSLEPGVFEQFF. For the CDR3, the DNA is TGTGCCAGCAGCTTAGAGCCAGGGGTATTTGAGCAGTTCTTC.

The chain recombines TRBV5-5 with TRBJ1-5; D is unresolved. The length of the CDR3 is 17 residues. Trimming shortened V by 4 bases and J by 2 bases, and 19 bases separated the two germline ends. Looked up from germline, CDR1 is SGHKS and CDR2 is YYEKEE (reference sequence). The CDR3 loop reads CASSPLGGRVGNQPQHF. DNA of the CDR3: TGTGCCAGCAGCCCACTGGGAGGAAGAGTAGGCAATCAGCCCCAGCATTTT.

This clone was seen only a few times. This CDR3 is CASSSTGLNTEAFF. For the CDR3, the DNA is TGTGCCAGCAGTTCGACAGGTCTGAACACTGAAGCTTTCTTT. The J gene is TRBJ1-1, the V gene TRBV27, with a tentative D call TRBD1 (6 bases). Trimming took off 4 bases at V and 0 bases at J, with 9 bases between the two ends. The CDR3 loop spans 14 amino acids. From germline, CDR1 is MNHEY and CDR2 SMNVEV (reference sequence).

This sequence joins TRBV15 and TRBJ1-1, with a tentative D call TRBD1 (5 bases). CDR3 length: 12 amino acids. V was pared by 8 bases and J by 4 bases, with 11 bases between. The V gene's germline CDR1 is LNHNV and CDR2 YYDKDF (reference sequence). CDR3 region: CATRGSVTEAFF. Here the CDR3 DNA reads TGTGCCACCCGGGGGTCCGTCACTGAAGCTTTCTTT.

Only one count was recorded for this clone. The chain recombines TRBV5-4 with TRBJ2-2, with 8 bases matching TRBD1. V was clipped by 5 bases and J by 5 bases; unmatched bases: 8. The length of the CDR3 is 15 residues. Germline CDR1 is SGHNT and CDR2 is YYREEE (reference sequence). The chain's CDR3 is CASRLETGATGELFF. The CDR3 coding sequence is TGTGCCAGCAGGCTAGAGACAGGGGCGACCGGGGAGCTGTTTTTT.

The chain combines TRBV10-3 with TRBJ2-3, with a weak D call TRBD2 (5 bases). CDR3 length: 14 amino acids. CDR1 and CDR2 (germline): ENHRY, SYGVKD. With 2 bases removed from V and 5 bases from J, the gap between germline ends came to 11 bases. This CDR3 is CAISETPGEDTQYF. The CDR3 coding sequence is TGTGCCATCAGTGAGACTCCCGGGGAAGATACGCAGTATTTT.

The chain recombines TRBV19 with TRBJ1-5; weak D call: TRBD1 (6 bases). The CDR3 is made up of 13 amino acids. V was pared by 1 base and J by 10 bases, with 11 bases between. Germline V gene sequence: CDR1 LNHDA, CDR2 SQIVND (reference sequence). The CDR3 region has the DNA TGTGCCAGTAGTATAGTCGACAGGTCCCCCCAGCATTTT. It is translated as CASSIVDRSPQHF.

The CDR3 DNA reads TGTGCCACACAGGGGAGCGGGGAGACCCAGTACTTC. This codes for CATQGSGETQYF. The chain uses TRBV10-3 and TRBJ2-5; maybe TRBD1 (7 bases). Trimming took off 10 bases at V and 5 bases at J, with 14 bases between the two ends. Germline assignment: CDR1 ENHRY and CDR2 SYGVKD. CDR3 size: 12 residues.

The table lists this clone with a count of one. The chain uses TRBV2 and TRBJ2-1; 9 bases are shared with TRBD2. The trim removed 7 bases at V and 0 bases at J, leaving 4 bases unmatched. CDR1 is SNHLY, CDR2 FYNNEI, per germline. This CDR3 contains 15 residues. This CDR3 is CASIETSGSYNEQFF. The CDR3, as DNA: TGTGCCAGCATCGAGACTAGCGGCTCCTACAATGAGCAGTTCTTC.

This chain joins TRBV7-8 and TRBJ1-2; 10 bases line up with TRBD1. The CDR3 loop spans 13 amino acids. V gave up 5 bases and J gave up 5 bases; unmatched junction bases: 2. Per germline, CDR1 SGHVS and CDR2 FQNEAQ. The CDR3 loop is CASSRDRGYGYTF. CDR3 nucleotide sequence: TGTGCCAGCAGCCGGGACAGGGGATATGGCTACACCTTC.

The CDR3 protein is CASSRDTSYEQYF. The DNA of the CDR3 is TGTGCCAGCAGCCGGGACACCAGTTACGAGCAGTACTTC. The chain links TRBV6-5 to TRBJ2-7, with a weak D call TRBD1 (6 bases). The CDR3 is made up of 13 amino acids. Trimming pared 6 bases from V and 4 bases from J, leaving 13 bases between. Germline CDR1 is MNHEY and CDR2 is SVGAGI.

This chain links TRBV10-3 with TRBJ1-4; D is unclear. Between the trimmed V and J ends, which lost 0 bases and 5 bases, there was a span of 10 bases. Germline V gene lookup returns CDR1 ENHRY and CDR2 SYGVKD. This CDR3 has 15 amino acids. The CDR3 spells CAISESLTGNEKLFF. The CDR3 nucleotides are TGTGCCATCAGTGAGTCCTTGACGGGAAATGAAAAACTGTTTTTT.

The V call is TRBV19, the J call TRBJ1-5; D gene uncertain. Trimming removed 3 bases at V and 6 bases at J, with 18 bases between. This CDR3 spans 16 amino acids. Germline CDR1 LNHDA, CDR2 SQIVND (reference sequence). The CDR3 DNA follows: TGTGCCAGTAGTATTCCATCACGGACTTATTTTCAGCCCCAGCATTTT. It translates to CASSIPSRTYFQPQHF.

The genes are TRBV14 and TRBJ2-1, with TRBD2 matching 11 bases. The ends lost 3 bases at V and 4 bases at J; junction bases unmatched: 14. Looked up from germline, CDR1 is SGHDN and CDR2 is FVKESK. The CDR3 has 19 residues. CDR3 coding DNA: TGTGCCAGCAGCCAGGAATCTCCGTTAGCGGGAGGGGTGTACAATGAGCAGTTCTTC. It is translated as CASSQESPLAGGVYNEQFF.

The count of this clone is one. The CDR3 DNA reads as TGTGCCAGCAGTTTGACGACAGGGAGGAGCACAGATACGCAGTATTTT. The encoded protein is CASSLTTGRSTDTQYF. The rearrangement joins TRBV6-5 to TRBJ2-3; maybe TRBD1 (7 bases). Germline V gives CDR1 MNHEY, CDR2 SVGAGI. The CDR3 covers 16 residues. The germline V and J ends were trimmed by 4 bases and 0 bases, with 14 bases remaining between them.

CDR3 sequence (DNA): TGTGCCAGCAGTTACCCGGGACTAAAAAACAATGAGCAGTTCTTC. Translation gives CASSYPGLKNNEQFF. The rearrangement uses TRBV6-6 and TRBJ2-1; TRBD2 agrees at 7 bases. Germline values: CDR1 MNHNY, CDR2 SVGAGI (reference sequence). The CDR3 contains 15 residues. V was clipped by 2 bases and J by 5 bases; unmatched bases: 6.

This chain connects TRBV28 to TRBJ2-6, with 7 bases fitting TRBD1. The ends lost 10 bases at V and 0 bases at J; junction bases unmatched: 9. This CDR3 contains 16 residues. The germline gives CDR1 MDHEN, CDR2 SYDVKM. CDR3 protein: CAIQRDSRSGANVLTF. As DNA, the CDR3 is TGTGCCATCCAACGGGACAGCCGCTCTGGGGCCAACGTCCTGACTTTC.

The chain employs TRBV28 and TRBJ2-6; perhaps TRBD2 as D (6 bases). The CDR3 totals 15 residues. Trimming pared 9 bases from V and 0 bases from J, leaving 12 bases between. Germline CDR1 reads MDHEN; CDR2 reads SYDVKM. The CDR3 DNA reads TGTGCCAGGGGGACTTTTCCCTCTGGGGCCAACGTCCTGACTTTC. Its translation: CARGTFPSGANVLTF.

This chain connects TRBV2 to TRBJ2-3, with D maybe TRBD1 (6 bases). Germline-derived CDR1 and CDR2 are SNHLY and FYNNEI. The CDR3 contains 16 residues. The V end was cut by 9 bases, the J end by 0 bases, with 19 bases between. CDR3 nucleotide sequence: TGTGCCAGTCTGTACAGGGACCCAACGAGCACAGATACGCAGTATTTT. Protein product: CASLYRDPTSTDTQYF.

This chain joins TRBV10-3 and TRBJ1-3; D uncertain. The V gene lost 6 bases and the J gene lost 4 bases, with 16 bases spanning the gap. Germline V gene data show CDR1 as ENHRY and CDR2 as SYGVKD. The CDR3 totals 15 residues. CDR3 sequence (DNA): TGTGCCATCAGGGAGGAAGGAGCGAAAGGAAACACCATATATTTT. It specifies CAIREEGAKGNTIYF.

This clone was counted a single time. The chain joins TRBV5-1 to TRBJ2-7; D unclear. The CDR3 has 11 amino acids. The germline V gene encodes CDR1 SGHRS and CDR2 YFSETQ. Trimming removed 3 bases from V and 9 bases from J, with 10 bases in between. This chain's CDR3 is CASSSDTRQYF. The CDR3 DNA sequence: TGCGCCAGCAGCTCCGATACGAGGCAGTACTTC.

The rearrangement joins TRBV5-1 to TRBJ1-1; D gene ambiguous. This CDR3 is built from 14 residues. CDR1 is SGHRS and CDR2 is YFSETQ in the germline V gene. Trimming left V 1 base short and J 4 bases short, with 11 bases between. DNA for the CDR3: TGCGCCAGCAGCTTGCAAACGGGAGTCACTGAAGCTTTCTTT. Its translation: CASSLQTGVTEAFF.